Here is one TCR beta chain with its context. Its antigen is not yet known. The record has no base qualities; no much larger clone is one base away. The immunoSEQ Assay, a bias-controlled multiplex PCR, was used to amplify TCRbeta CDR3 regions from genomic DNA. The authors processed their data as follows. Within the assay, amplification of reference gene primers was used to estimate how many nucleated cells each sample contained. To quantify the absolute abundance of each unique TCRbeta CDR3 rearrangement, sequence reads were collapsed and filtered. For each sample, productive Simpson clonality was calculated by taking the square root of Simpson's diversity index across productive rearrangements. In TCRdb, the immuneACCESS table is reduced to in-frame sequences with V and J assigned. These tables do not hold every clone; where another copy was compared, an unresolved V gene accounts for under half, and the others remain unexplained. The DNA was the basis for D and trimming; V, J and clone size are from that table. This sample is represented by about 92,000 clones; around 85% of them were singletons. The leading ten clones occupy about a sixth of the sample.

The data belong to a study of blood T cell repertoires in COVID-19 (TCRdb year 2020). Study-level background: The collaborator samples originated in the United States, Italy and Spain and spanned the acute and convalescent phases of COVID-19. The prospective study material was composed of cDNA or gDNA derived from T cells, B-cell-depleted T cells, or PBMCs. The dataset comprised deeply sampled blood TCRbeta repertoires from subjects exposed to, actively infected with, or recovered from COVID-19. The repertoires were released in a freely available public database intended as a resource for research on the immune response to SARS-CoV-2. HLA class I and class II types, where available, came from metadata supplied by the sample provider rather than from assay-based typing. The samples were drawn from two sources: the first 160 participants of the ongoing ImmuneRACE study, and over 950 subjects contributed by 6 global collaborators. The sample metadata nearly always contained a de-identified subject ID, COVID-19 status, age in years and sex.

At the junction V is shortened by 1 base and J by 4 bases, with 13 bases in between. The CDR3 spans 15 residues, from the cysteine through the phenylalanine. Only the CDR3 region is kept as DNA, spanning 45 bases read in frame from base 1. Taken from the germline V gene, the CDR1 and CDR2 loops are SGHTA and FQGNSA. Study-level results and caveats: How much clinical and demographic metadata was included differed by source and by participant, and the metadata was provided uncurated.

Each collaborating institution followed its own protocols to collect whole blood in K2EDTA tubes. For TCRbeta analysis, collaborator samples were shipped as frozen whole blood, as isolated PBMCs, or as DNA extracted from either sample type. This receptor was taken from a woman of 80 years or more with active or convalescent COVID-19. The sequenced sample was peripheral blood. The chain was built from TRBV7-2 and TRBJ1-2; the D gene lacks a confident call. The CDR3 region has the sequence CASSLVVQDFYGYTF. At the DNA level, the sequence is TGTGCCAGCAGCTTAGTAGTTCAGGATTTCTATGGCTACACCTTC.